The 23 T cell receptor beta chains listed next were all sequenced from one sample in a study of a mutant IDH1 vaccine in newly diagnosed glioma. No antigens are known for them. Measured with immunoSEQ multiplex PCR; TCRdb has only the in-frame clones, and not every one. The sample lists approximately 56,000 clones; roughly 76% were seen once. Time point of the sample: week 47, end of study. One vaccine dose held 300 ug of mutant IDH1 20-mer peptide and came with topical imiquimod. The sequencing here drew on PBMCs, taken from a glioma patient whose treatment included an IDH1 peptide vaccine. These receptors all come from a middle-aged man with glioma.

The J gene is TRBJ1-1, the V gene TRBV5-5; D might be TRBD1 (6 bases). This CDR3 comprises 14 residues. V was shortened by 5 bases and J by 1 base, with 12 bases between the two germline ends. Germline V gene lookup returns CDR1 SGHKS and CDR2 YYEKEE (reference sequence). Here the CDR3 reads CASRRRTENTEAFF. The CDR3, as DNA: TGTGCCAGCAGGCGGAGGACAGAGAACACTGAAGCTTTCTTT.

This CDR3 reads CASSTDGQSTYGYTF. As DNA, the CDR3 is TGTGCCAGCAGCACAGATGGACAGAGCACTTATGGCTACACCTTC. V is TRBV9 and J is TRBJ1-2; D might be TRBD1 (6 bases). The V and J ends lost 4 bases and 5 bases respectively, with 18 bases between them. This CDR3 contains 15 residues. Germline CDR1 SGDLS, CDR2 YYNGEE.

The chain links TRBV5-6 to TRBJ2-3, with D perhaps given as TRBD1 or TRBD2 (5 bases each). The germline gives CDR1 SGHDT, CDR2 YYEEEE. The length of the CDR3 is 17 residues. The V end was cut by 4 bases, the J end by 6 bases, with 24 bases between. The CDR3 loop is CASSLYRGSRLGDTQYF. The CDR3 DNA reads as TGTGCCAGCAGCCTTTATCGGGGCAGCAGGTTAGGGGATACGCAGTATTTT. Filled out from reference TRBV5-6 and TRBJ2-3, the complete variable domain reads DAGVTQSPTHLIKTRGQQVTLRCSPKSGHDTVSWYQQALGQGPQFIFQYYEEEERQRGNFPDRFSGHQFPNYSSELNVNALLLGDSALYLCASSLYRGSRLGDTQYFGPGTRLTVL.

The J gene is TRBJ2-1, the V gene TRBV14, with 10 nucleotides matching TRBD2. V dropped 4 bases and J dropped 5; count of bases not matched to a gene: 2. The CDR3 runs 14 residues. Germline V lookup: CDR1 SGHDN, CDR2 FVKESK. In DNA, the CDR3 is TGTGCCAGCAGCCGGACTAGCGGAAACAATGAGCAGTTCTTC. This codes for CASSRTSGNNEQFF.

The gene calls are TRBV9 and TRBJ2-7; D may be TRBD1 (6 bases). CDR3 length equals 15 residues. Trimming took off 0 bases at V and 2 bases at J, with 12 bases between the two ends. Germline CDR1 is SGDLS and CDR2 is YYNGEE. CDR3 sequence: CASSVGQGITYEQYF. In nucleotides, the CDR3 is TGTGCCAGCAGCGTAGGGCAGGGGATAACCTACGAGCAGTACTTC.

The V call is TRBV5-1, the J call TRBJ1-1, with 9 positions matching TRBD1. This CDR3 is built from 13 residues. V lost 5 bases and J lost 10; bases outside the gene matches: 9. The germline CDR1 and CDR2 sequences are SGHRS and YFSETQ. The CDR3 sequence is CASRPPGTGLAFF. The CDR3 region has the DNA TGCGCCAGCAGGCCGCCCGGGACAGGGTTAGCTTTCTTT.

The V call is TRBV30, the J call TRBJ1-6, with 12 nucleotides matching TRBD1. After removal of 0 bases from V and 11 bases from J, the junction contained 5 bases not matched to a gene. This CDR3 is built from 15 residues. The germline V gene has CDR1 GTSNPN and CDR2 SVGIG (reference sequence). The CDR3 loop reads CAWSVLGQGATPLHF. The CDR3 coding sequence is TGTGCCTGGAGTGTACTGGGACAGGGGGCTACACCCCTCCACTTT.

The chain uses TRBV2 and TRBJ1-5; D is ambiguous. Germline CDR1 SNHLY, CDR2 FYNNEI. The CDR3 is made up of 13 amino acids. V was clipped by 7 bases and J by 2 bases, with 9 bases between them. The CDR3 bases are TGTGCCAGCAAGGCCGATGGCAATCAGCCCCAGCATTTT. Residues: CASKADGNQPQHF.

This clone was counted a few times. This chain connects TRBV5-1 to TRBJ1-6; D may be TRBD1 (5 bases). Germline V gene sequence: CDR1 SGHRS, CDR2 YFSETQ. Trimming left V 3 bases short and J 7 bases short, with 11 bases between. This CDR3 region has 14 residues. The CDR3 loop is CASSYRTQNSPLHF. In nucleotides, the CDR3 is TGCGCCAGCAGCTACAGGACCCAAAATTCACCCCTCCACTTT.

The chain joins TRBV30 to TRBJ2-3; D unresolved. The CDR3 covers 13 residues. CDR1 GTSNPN and CDR2 SVGIG come from the germline V gene (reference sequence). V lost 5 bases and J 0 bases, leaving 9 bases between the germline ends. The CDR3 region is CAWGSSSTDTQYF. The CDR3 coding sequence is TGTGCCTGGGGAAGTTCTAGCACAGATACGCAGTATTTT.

The V and J genes are TRBV12-5 and TRBJ2-2; D remains unclear. CDR1 and CDR2 (germline): LGHNT, FRNRAP. V lost 3 bases, J lost 1 base, and 3 bases lay in between. The CDR3 spans 13 residues. CDR3 sequence reads: CASGLGNTGELFF. In DNA form, the CDR3 reads TGTGCTAGTGGTTTAGGGAACACCGGGGAGCTGTTTTTT.

V gene TRBV7-6 combines with J gene TRBJ2-7; tentatively, D is TRBD1 (5 bases). V was clipped by 1 base and J by 4 bases, with 8 bases between them. This CDR3 contains 13 residues. Germline V gene lookup returns CDR1 SGHVS and CDR2 FNYEAQ. CDR3 in amino acids: CASSLGGQYEQYF. In nucleotides, the CDR3 is TGTGCCAGCAGCTTAGGGGGCCAGTACGAGCAGTACTTC. The variable domain in full, with the rest retrieved from reference TRBV7-6 and TRBJ2-7, is GAGVSQSPRYKVTKRGQDVALRCDPISGHVSLYWYRQALGQGPEFLTYFNYEAQQDKSGLPNDRFSAERPEGSISTLTIQRTEQRDSAMYRCASSLGGQYEQYFGPGTRLTVT.

In this sample, this clone turned up a few times. The chain links TRBV4-3 to TRBJ2-1; possibly TRBD1 for D (6 bases). The CDR3 has 17 amino acids. From germline, CDR1 is LGHNA and CDR2 YSLEER. V was clipped by 0 bases and J by 6 bases, with 18 bases between them. This chain's CDR3 is CASSQDPQQGSGNEQFF. In DNA, the CDR3 is TGCGCCAGCAGCCAAGACCCTCAACAGGGCTCAGGCAATGAGCAGTTCTTC.

The chain employs TRBV15 and TRBJ1-5; D is unclear. Germline assignment: CDR1 LNHNV and CDR2 YYDKDF (reference sequence). The CDR3 is 12 residues long. The V and J ends lost 3 bases and 4 bases respectively, with 4 bases between them. CDR3 bases: TGTGCCACCAGCAGCCTAAATCAGCCCCAGCATTTT. Residues: CATSSLNQPQHF.

The chain has TRBV13 and TRBJ2-1; the match to TRBD2 covers 11 bases. The ends lost 7 bases at V and 8 bases at J; junction bases unmatched: 7. The length of the CDR3 is 14 residues. Germline CDR1 and CDR2: PRHDT and FYEKMQ (reference sequence). In nucleotides, the CDR3 is TGTGCCAGCACGACTAGCGGGGCACGGGATGAGCAGTTCTTC. This gives the protein CASTTSGARDEQFF.

This chain joins TRBV4-1 and TRBJ1-2; possible D gene TRBD1, 6 bases. Germline values: CDR1 MGHRA, CDR2 YSYEKL. V lost 1 base and J 3 bases, leaving 9 bases between the germline ends. CDR3 size: 14 residues. DNA of the CDR3: TGCGCCAGCAGCCAAGCACAGGGCTACTATGGCTACACCTTC. Translating gives CASSQAQGYYGYTF.

This rearrangement joins TRBV18 to TRBJ2-7; the match to TRBD1 covers 8 bases. Looked up from germline, CDR1 is KGHSH and CDR2 is LQKENI. With V trimmed by 0 bases and J by 7 bases, 2 bases remained unmatched. The CDR3 totals 13 residues. The CDR3: CASSPPDRVEQYF. CDR3 in DNA: TGTGCCAGCTCACCACCGGACAGGGTAGAGCAGTACTTC.

The CDR3 DNA sequence: TGTGCCATCAGTGGGGACAGTCTAGGACAGCCCCAGCATTTT. Residues: CAISGDSLGQPQHF. The V and J genes are TRBV10-3 and TRBJ1-5; 7 nucleotides line up with TRBD1. CDR1 and CDR2 from the germline V gene are ENHRY and SYGVKD. Trimming removed 4 bases from V and 7 bases from J; junction bases left unmatched: 7. The CDR3 totals 14 residues.

This clone was seen a few times. This chain uses TRBV5-8 with TRBJ2-2; D is unclear. V was shortened by 4 bases and J by 4 bases, with 11 bases between the two germline ends. Germline CDR1 SGHTS, CDR2 YDEGEE. The CDR3 sequence is 14 residues long. CDR3 DNA sequence: TGTGCCAGCAGCATGAACATAGCCACCGGGGAGCTGTTTTTT. It is translated as CASSMNIATGELFF. The complete variable domain, with remaining parts taken from reference TRBV5-8 and TRBJ2-2, reads EAGVTQSPTHLIKTRGQQATLRCSPISGHTSVYWYQQALGLGLQFLLWYDEGEERNRGNFPPRFSGRQFPNYSSELNVNALELEDSALYLCASSMNIATGELFFGEGSRLTVL.

The rearrangement links TRBV5-6 to TRBJ2-2; possibly TRBD1 or TRBD2 for D (5 bases each). Trimming pared 2 bases from V and 6 bases from J, leaving 14 bases between. The CDR3 consists of 15 residues. The germline CDR1 and CDR2 sequences are SGHDT and YYEEEE. The CDR3 loop is CASSFRVRDPGELFF. The CDR3 bases are TGTGCCAGCAGCTTTCGGGTGAGGGACCCCGGGGAGCTGTTTTTT. Filled out from reference TRBV5-6 and TRBJ2-2, the complete variable domain reads DAGVTQSPTHLIKTRGQQVTLRCSPKSGHDTVSWYQQALGQGPQFIFQYYEEEERQRGNFPDRFSGHQFPNYSSELNVNALLLGDSALYLCASSFRVRDPGELFFGEGSRLTVL.

The chain combines TRBV20-1 with TRBJ1-2, with 7 bases identical to TRBD1. The CDR3 consists of 11 residues. J lost 8 bases, V lost 5 bases, and 5 bases had no gene match. From germline, CDR1 is DFQATT and CDR2 SNEGSKA (reference sequence). The CDR3 spells CSASRGDGYTF. Written as DNA, the CDR3 is TGCAGTGCTTCCAGGGGGGACGGCTACACCTTC.

The chain uses TRBV7-8 and TRBJ1-1; 7 bases agree with TRBD1. The trim removed 8 bases at V and 4 bases at J, leaving 4 bases unmatched. Germline V gene data show CDR1 as SGHVS and CDR2 as FQNEAQ. The CDR3 extends over 12 amino acids. The DNA of the CDR3 is TGTGCCAGCGGGGACAGAGTCACTGAAGCTTTCTTT. This encodes CASGDRVTEAFF.

The chain joins TRBV6-1 to TRBJ1-1; D remains unclear. The CDR3 is made up of 13 amino acids. From germline, CDR1 is MNHNS and CDR2 SASEGT. V was shortened by 6 bases and J by 0 bases, with 8 bases between the two germline ends. DNA for the CDR3: TGTGCCAGCAGCGATGTAATGAACACTGAAGCTTTCTTT. Amino acid sequence: CASSDVMNTEAFF.